Presented here are 21 T cell receptor beta chains from one specimen sequenced in a study of OX40 agonist ivuxolimab in advanced cancers. Generated by immunoSEQ multiplex PCR, the TCRdb table keeps only in-frame clones and is missing some. The data contain 95,000 to 150,000 clones, about 94% of them singletons. This material consisted of CD4+ or CD8+ T cells sorted from blood, taken in a trial of the OX40 agonist ivuxolimab. The receptors were gathered from an adult with an advanced solid tumor such as melanoma, head and neck, liver or kidney cancer.

The chain couples TRBV6-1 to TRBJ2-5; D might be TRBD1 or TRBD2, each matching 5 bases. The CDR3 spans 14 residues. V lost 5 bases and J 1 base, leaving 11 bases between the germline ends. Germline-derived CDR1 and CDR2 are MNHNS and SASEGT. The CDR3 loop reads CASSTGPIQETQYF. The CDR3 nucleotides read TGTGCCAGCAGTACGGGGCCCATCCAAGAGACCCAGTACTTC.

CDR3 region: CASSAPPGQNNSPLHF. The CDR3, as DNA: TGTGCCAGCAGCGCTCCCCCGGGACAGAATAATTCACCCCTCCACTTT. V usage is TRBV7-2 and J usage is TRBJ1-6; 7 bases map to TRBD1. V lost 5 bases, J lost 5 bases, and 9 bases stayed unmatched. Germline V gene lookup returns CDR1 SGHTA and CDR2 FQGNSA. The CDR3 length is 16 residues.

This rearrangement joins TRBV28 to TRBJ2-7; a weak D match, TRBD2 (6 bases). Trimming removed 5 bases from V and 0 bases from J, with 14 bases in between. The germline gives CDR1 MDHEN, CDR2 SYDVKM. The CDR3 is 15 residues long. The CDR3: CASSRDFPTSYEQYF. The CDR3 region has the DNA TGTGCCAGCAGTCGGGACTTCCCGACCTCCTACGAGCAGTACTTC.

The V call is TRBV10-2, the J call TRBJ1-4; D call uncertain. V lost 4 bases and J lost 4, with 10 bases in between. The CDR3 consists of 14 residues. Germline CDR1 is WSHSY and CDR2 is SAAADI. In DNA form, the CDR3 reads TGCGCCAGCAGTGGATCACCCGGTAATGAAAAACTGTTTTTT. Protein: CASSGSPGNEKLFF.

The rearrangement uses TRBV6-5 and TRBJ2-7, with D possibly being TRBD2 (6 bases). Deletions cut 9 bases from V and 5 bases from J, with 17 bases between. Per germline, CDR1 MNHEY and CDR2 SVGAGI. The CDR3 is made up of 13 amino acids. In DNA, the CDR3 is TGTGCCAGGTCGACTAGTTCAACCGACGAGCAGTACTTC. This translates into CARSTSSTDEQYF.

The CDR3 spells CASSPGLAGGLGDEQFF. The CDR3 nucleotides are TGTGCCAGCAGCCCCGGACTAGCGGGGGGGCTTGGGGATGAGCAGTTCTTC. This chain joins TRBV5-4 and TRBJ2-1; 15 nucleotides match TRBD2. The CDR3 runs 17 residues. V dropped 4 bases and J dropped 8; count of bases not matched to a gene: 10. Per the germline V gene, CDR1 is SGHNT and CDR2 is YYREEE (reference sequence).

The chain is built from TRBV2 and TRBJ2-2; D possibly matches TRBD1 or TRBD2 (5 bases each). Between the trimmed V and J ends, which lost 6 bases and 1 base, there was a span of 12 bases. Germline loops: CDR1 SNHLY, CDR2 FYNNEI. This CDR3 contains 15 residues. The chain's CDR3 is CASRRGVVNTGELFF. The DNA for the CDR3 is TGTGCCAGCAGGAGAGGGGTGGTGAACACCGGGGAGCTGTTTTTT. Full variable domain (remainder filled in from reference TRBV2 and TRBJ2-2): EPEVTQTPSHQVTQMGQEVILRCVPISNHLYFYWYRQILGQKVEFLVSFYNNEISEKSEIFDDQFSVERPDGSNFTLKIRSTKLEDSAMYFCASRRGVVNTGELFFGEGSRLTVL.

The V gene is TRBV7-9, the J gene TRBJ1-4, with D uncertain. CDR1 and CDR2 (germline): SEHNR, FQNEAQ (reference sequence). Trimming cost V 4 bases and J 3 bases, with 24 bases left between them. This CDR3 has 19 amino acids. The CDR3 nucleotides read TGTGCCAGCAGCTCTCGGATTGCCTTTGGACCAAGTCCTAATGAAAAACTGTTTTTT. Its protein is CASSSRIAFGPSPNEKLFF.

The chain combines TRBV4-3 with TRBJ2-7, with 7 bases fitting TRBD2. Looked up from germline, CDR1 is LGHNA and CDR2 is YSLEER. The CDR3 length is 14 residues. Trimming at V came to 0 bases and at J to 4 bases, leaving 3 bases not matched to a gene. CDR3 amino acids: CASSQDLGGYEQYF. In DNA, the CDR3 is TGCGCCAGCAGCCAAGATCTCGGGGGGTACGAGCAGTACTTC.

The chain uses TRBV28 and TRBJ2-7, with 12 bases that match TRBD1. The germline CDR1 and CDR2 sequences are MDHEN and SYDVKM. This CDR3 contains 16 residues. V was pared by 6 bases and J by 5 bases, with 11 bases of the junction left unmatched. For the CDR3, the DNA is TGTGCCAGCAGCCACCCCGGGACAGGGGGCCTGCACGAGCAGTACTTC. Its translation is CASSHPGTGGLHEQYF.

In this sample, this clone turned up a few times. In nucleotides, the CDR3 is TGTGCCAGCAGCTCCTTTGGGATGAACACTGAAGCTTTCTTT. Translation gives CASSSFGMNTEAFF. The rearrangement joins TRBV7-9 to TRBJ1-1; no firm D call. CDR1 SEHNR and CDR2 FQNEAQ come from the germline V gene (reference sequence). The CDR3 consists of 14 residues. V dropped 4 bases and J dropped 0 bases, with 9 bases sitting between them.

As to this clone: One end of the junction is discordant with germline, which a read error may explain. The genes are TRBV7-9 and TRBJ2-7, with D possibly being TRBD2 (5 bases). There are 13 residues in the CDR3. Germline CDR1 reads SEHNR; CDR2 reads FQNEAQ (reference sequence). In DNA form, the CDR3 reads TGTGCCAGCAGCCTAGCAGAGCAGTACGAGCAGTACTTC. This sequence encodes CASSLAEQYEQYF.

The chain joins TRBV30 to TRBJ2-5, with 9 positions matching TRBD1. This CDR3 spans 15 amino acids. Trimming at V came to 0 bases and at J to 3 bases, leaving 5 bases not matched to a gene. Per the germline V gene, CDR1 is GTSNPN and CDR2 is SVGIG (reference sequence). CDR3 loop: CAWSVSGTGKETQYF. CDR3 DNA sequence: TGTGCCTGGAGTGTATCGGGGACAGGGAAAGAGACCCAGTACTTC.

The V call is TRBV5-1, the J call TRBJ2-7; 7 bases are a match to TRBD1. The trim removed 2 bases at V and 2 bases at J, leaving 7 bases unmatched. Germline V gene data show CDR1 as SGHRS and CDR2 as YFSETQ. The CDR3 spans 15 residues. The CDR3 nucleotides read TGCGCCAGCAGCTTATCCGGGACAGTCCCCTACGAGCAGTACTTC. It codes for CASSLSGTVPYEQYF.

The chain carries TRBV27 and TRBJ2-1; 8 bases align to TRBD1. The CDR3 contains 16 residues. V was clipped by 5 bases and J by 1 base; unmatched bases: 7. Germline CDR1 reads MNHEY; CDR2 reads SMNVEV (reference sequence). The CDR3 region has the DNA TGTGCCAGCAGTACTACCGGGACAGGATCCTACAATGAGCAGTTCTTC. It yields the protein CASSTTGTGSYNEQFF.

As for this clone: One end of the junction does not line up with germline, which may come from a read error. The V and J genes are TRBV7-6 and TRBJ2-5; TRBD2 agrees at 8 bases. This CDR3 comprises 15 residues. Germline V CDR1 and CDR2: SGHVS, FNYEAQ. The CDR3 sequence is CAGSGSALYQETQYF. In DNA, the CDR3 is TGTGCCGGCAGCGGGAGCGCCCTGTACCAAGAGACCCAGTACTTC.

As to this clone: Other DNA sequences within the sample encode an identical CDR3. The rearrangement joins TRBV11-3 to TRBJ2-3; D is possibly TRBD1 or TRBD2 (5 bases each). Trimming shortened V by 1 base and J by 0 bases, and 8 bases separated the two germline ends. Looked up from germline, CDR1 is SGHNT and CDR2 is YENEEA. The CDR3 extends over 15 amino acids. The CDR3 nucleotides are TGTGCCAGCAGCTTAGGGGGCGGGAGCACAGATACGCAGTATTTT. Translated: CASSLGGGSTDTQYF.

The chain links TRBV5-4 to TRBJ2-7; D is unclear. CDR1 is SGHNT and CDR2 is YYREEE in the germline V gene (reference sequence). Between the trimmed V and J ends, which lost 2 bases and 2 bases, there was a span of 11 bases. CDR3 length equals 14 residues. The CDR3 nucleotides are TGTGCCAGCAGCTTCTCGGCTACGCCCTACGAGCAGTACTTC. This encodes CASSFSATPYEQYF.

This clone was seen just once. This sequence joins TRBV5-1 and TRBJ1-5; D perhaps matches TRBD1 (6 bases). The germline gives CDR1 SGHRS, CDR2 YFSETQ. CDR3 length: 14 residues. The germline V and J ends were trimmed by 2 bases and 5 bases, with 11 bases remaining between them. As DNA, the CDR3 is TGCGCCAGCAGCTTAGGGGGAGTAGATCAGCCCCAGCATTTT. Its translation is CASSLGGVDQPQHF.

The chain recombines TRBV5-1 with TRBJ2-1; 8 bases align to TRBD1. V lost 2 bases and J lost 6; bases outside the gene matches: 7. CDR1 is SGHRS and CDR2 is YFSETQ in the germline V gene. The CDR3 runs to 15 residues. As DNA, the CDR3 is TGCGCCAGCAGCTTATACGGGGACAGGTCCAATGAGCAGTTCTTC. Protein sequence: CASSLYGDRSNEQFF.

This chain connects TRBV27 to TRBJ2-5, with TRBD2 matching over 9 bases. V was clipped by 5 bases and J by 2 bases; unmatched bases: 9. Germline loops: CDR1 MNHEY, CDR2 SMNVEV (reference sequence). This CDR3 contains 16 residues. The CDR3 sequence: CASSPRGTSGQETQYF. The CDR3 nucleotides read TGTGCCAGCAGTCCCCGGGGTACTAGCGGGCAAGAGACCCAGTACTTC.